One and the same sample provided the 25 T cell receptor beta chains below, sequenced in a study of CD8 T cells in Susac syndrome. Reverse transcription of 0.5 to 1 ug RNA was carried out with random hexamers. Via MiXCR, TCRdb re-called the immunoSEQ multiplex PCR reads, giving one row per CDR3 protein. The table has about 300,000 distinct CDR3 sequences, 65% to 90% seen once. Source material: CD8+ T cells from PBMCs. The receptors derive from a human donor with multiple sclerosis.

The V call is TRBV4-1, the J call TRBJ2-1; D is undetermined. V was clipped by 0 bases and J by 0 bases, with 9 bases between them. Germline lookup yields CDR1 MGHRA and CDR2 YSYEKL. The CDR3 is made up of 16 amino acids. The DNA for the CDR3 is TGCGCCAGCAGCCAAGAACAGAGAAACTCCTACAATGAGCAGTTCTTC. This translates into CASSQEQRNSYNEQFF.

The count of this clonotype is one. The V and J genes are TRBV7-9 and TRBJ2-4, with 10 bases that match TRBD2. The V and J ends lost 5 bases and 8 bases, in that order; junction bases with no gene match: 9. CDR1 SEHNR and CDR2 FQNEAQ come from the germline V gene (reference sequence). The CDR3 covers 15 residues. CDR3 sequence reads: CASSIIAGGLDIQYF. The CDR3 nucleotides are TGTGCCAGCAGCATAATAGCGGGAGGCCTGGACATTCAGTACTTC.

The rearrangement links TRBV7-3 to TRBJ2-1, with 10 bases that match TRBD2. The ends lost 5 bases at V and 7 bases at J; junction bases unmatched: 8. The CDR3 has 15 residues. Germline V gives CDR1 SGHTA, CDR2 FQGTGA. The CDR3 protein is CASSVLAGVPNEQFF. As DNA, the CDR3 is TGTGCCAGCAGCGTCCTAGCGGGAGTCCCAAATGAGCAGTTCTTC.

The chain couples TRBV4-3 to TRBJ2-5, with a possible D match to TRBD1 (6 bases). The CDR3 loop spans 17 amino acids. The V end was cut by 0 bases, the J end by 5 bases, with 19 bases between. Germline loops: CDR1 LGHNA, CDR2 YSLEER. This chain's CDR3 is CASSQDLAGVGRETQYF. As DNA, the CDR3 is TGCGCCAGCAGCCAAGATCTCGCAGGGGTGGGTAGGGAGACCCAGTACTTC.

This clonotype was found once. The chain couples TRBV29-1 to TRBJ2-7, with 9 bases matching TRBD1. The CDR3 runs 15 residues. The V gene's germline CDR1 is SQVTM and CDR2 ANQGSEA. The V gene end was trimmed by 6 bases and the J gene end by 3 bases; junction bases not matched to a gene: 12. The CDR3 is CSVELRDRGIYEQYF. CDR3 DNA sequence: TGCAGCGTGGAGCTAAGAGACAGGGGGATCTACGAGCAGTACTTC.

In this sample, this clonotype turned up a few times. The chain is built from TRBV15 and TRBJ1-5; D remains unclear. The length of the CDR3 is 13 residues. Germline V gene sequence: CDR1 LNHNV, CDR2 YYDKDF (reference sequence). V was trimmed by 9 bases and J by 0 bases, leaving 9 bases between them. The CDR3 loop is CATGSYSNQPQHF. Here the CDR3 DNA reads TGTGCCACAGGAAGCTATAGCAATCAGCCCCAGCATTTT.

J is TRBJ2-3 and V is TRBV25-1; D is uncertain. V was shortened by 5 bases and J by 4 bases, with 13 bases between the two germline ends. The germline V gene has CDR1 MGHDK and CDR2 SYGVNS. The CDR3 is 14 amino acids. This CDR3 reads CASSLTWTADTQYF. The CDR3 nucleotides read TGTGCCAGCAGTCTAACCTGGACGGCAGATACGCAGTATTTT.

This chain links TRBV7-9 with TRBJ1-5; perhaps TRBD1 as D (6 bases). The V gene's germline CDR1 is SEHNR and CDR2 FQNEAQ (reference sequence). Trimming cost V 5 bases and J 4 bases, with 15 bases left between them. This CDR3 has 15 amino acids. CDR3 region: CASSDQDRLNQPQHF. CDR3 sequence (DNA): TGTGCCAGCAGCGACCAGGACAGACTAAATCAGCCCCAGCATTTT. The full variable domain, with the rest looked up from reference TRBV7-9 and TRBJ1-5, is DTGVSQNPRHKITKRGQNVTFRCDPISEHNRLYWYRQTLGQGPEFLTYFQNEAQLEKSRLLSDRFSAERPKGSFSTLEIQRTEQGDSAMYLCASSDQDRLNQPQHFGDGTRLSIL.

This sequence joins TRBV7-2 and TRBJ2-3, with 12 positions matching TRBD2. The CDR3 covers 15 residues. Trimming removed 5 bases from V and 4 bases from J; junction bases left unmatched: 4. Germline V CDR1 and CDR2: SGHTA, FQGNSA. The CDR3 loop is CASSPLAGGSDTQYF. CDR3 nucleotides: TGTGCCAGCAGCCCTCTAGCGGGAGGGTCAGATACGCAGTATTTT. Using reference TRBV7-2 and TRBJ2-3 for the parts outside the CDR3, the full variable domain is GAGVSQSPSNKVTEKGKDVELRCDPISGHTALYWYRQSLGQGLEFLIYFQGNSAPDKSGLPSDRFSAERTGGSVSTLTIQRTQQEDSAVYLCASSPLAGGSDTQYFGPGTRLTVL.

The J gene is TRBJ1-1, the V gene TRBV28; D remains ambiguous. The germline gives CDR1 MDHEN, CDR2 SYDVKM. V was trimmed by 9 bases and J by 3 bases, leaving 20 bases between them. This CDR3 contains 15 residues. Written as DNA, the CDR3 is TGTGCCAGTGACCCCTTTGACACGGGAGACACTGAAGCTTTCTTT. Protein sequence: CASDPFDTGDTEAFF.

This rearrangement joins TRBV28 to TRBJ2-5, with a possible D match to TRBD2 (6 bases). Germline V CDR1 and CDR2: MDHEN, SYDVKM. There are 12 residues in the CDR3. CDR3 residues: CSLATIQETQYF. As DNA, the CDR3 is TGTTCCCTAGCGACCATTCAAGAGACCCAGTACTTC.

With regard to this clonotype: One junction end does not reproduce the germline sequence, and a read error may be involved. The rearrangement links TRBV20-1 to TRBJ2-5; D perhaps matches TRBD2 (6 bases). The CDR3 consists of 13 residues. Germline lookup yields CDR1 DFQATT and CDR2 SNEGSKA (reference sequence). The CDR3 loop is CSARGLLQGTQYF. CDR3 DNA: TGCAGCGCGAGGGGACTCTTGCAAGGGACCCAGTACTTC.

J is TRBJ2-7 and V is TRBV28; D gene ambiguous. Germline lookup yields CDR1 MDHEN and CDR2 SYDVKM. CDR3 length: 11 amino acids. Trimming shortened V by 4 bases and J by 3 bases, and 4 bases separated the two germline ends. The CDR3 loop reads CASSYVYEQYF. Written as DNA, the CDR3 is TGTGCCAGCAGTTACGTCTACGAGCAGTACTTC.

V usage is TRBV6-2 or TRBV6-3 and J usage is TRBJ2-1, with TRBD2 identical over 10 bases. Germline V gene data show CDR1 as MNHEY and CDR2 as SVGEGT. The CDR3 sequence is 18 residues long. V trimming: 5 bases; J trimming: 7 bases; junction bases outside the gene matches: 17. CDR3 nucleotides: TGTGCCAGCAGTCCACATATCAGCGGGAGGGCCAGTTCTAATGAGCAGTTCTTC. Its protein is CASSPHISGRASSNEQFF.

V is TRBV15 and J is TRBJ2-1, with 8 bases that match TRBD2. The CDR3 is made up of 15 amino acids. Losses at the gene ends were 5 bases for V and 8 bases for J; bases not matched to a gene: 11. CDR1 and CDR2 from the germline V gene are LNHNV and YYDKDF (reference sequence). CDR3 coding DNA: TGTGCCACCAGCCTCCCGACTAGCGACCTCGATGAGCAGTTCTTC. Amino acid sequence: CATSLPTSDLDEQFF.

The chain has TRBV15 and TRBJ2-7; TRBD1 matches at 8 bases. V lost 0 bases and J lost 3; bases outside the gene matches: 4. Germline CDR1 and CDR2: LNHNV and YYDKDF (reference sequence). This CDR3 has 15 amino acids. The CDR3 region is CATSREKGTGYEQYF. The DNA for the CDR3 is TGTGCCACCAGCAGAGAAAAGGGGACAGGCTACGAGCAGTACTTC.

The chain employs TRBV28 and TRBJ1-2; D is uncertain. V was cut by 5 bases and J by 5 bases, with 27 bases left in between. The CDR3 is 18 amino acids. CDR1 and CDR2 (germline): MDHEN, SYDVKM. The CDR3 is CASSPYSGGRTPPYGYTF. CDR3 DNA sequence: TGTGCCAGCAGTCCCTACTCGGGAGGCAGAACTCCGCCGTATGGCTACACCTTC.

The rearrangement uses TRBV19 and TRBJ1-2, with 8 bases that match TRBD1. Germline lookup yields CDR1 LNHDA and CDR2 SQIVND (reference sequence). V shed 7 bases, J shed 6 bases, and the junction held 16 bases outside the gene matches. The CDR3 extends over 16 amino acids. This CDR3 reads CASIRGIGTGAHGYTF. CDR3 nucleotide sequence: TGTGCCAGTATAAGGGGGATTGGGACAGGTGCCCATGGCTACACCTTC.

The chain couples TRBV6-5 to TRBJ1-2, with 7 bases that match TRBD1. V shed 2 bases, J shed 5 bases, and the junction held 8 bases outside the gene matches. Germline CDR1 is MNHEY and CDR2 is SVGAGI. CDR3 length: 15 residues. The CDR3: CASSYNRDSPYGYTF. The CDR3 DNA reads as TGTGCCAGCAGTTACAACCGGGACAGCCCTTATGGCTACACCTTC.

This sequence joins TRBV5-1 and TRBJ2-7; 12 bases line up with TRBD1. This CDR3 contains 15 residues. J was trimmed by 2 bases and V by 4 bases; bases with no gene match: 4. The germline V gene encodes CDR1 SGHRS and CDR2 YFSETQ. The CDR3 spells CASSPGQGAPYEQYF. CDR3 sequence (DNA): TGCGCCAGCAGCCCGGGACAGGGGGCCCCCTACGAGCAGTACTTC.

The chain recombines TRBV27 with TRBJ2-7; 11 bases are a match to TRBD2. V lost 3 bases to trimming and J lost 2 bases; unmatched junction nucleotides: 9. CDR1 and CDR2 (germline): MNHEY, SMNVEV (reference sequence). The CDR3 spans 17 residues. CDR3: CASSFQPGTSGTYEQYF. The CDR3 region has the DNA TGTGCCAGCAGTTTCCAACCCGGGACTAGCGGCACCTACGAGCAGTACTTC.

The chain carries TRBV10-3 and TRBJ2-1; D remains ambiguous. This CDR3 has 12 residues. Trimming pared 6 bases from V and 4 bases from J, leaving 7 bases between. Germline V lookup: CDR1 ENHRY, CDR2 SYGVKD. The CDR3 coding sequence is TGTGCCATCAGGGACGGTTACAATGAGCAGTTCTTC. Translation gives CAIRDGYNEQFF.

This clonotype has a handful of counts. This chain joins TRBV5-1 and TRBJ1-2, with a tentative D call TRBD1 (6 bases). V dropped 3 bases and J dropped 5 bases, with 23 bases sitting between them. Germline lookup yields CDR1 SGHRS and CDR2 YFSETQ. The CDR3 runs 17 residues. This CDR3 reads CASSWKGGAYRAYGYTF. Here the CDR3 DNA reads TGCGCCAGCAGCTGGAAGGGGGGAGCGTATCGGGCATATGGCTACACCTTC.

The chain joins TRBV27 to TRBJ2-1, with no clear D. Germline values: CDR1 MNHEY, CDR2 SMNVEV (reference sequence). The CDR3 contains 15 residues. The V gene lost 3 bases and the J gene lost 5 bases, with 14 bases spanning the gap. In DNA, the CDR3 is TGTGCCAGCAGTTTTGTGCTATCCTCTAACAATGAGCAGTTCTTC. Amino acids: CASSFVLSSNNEQFF.

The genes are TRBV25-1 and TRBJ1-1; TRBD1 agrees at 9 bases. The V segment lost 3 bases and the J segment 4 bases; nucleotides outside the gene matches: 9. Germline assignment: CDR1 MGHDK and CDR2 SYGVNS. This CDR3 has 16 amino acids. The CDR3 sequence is CASSEWGTGSVTEAFF. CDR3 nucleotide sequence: TGTGCCAGCAGTGAGTGGGGGACAGGGTCGGTCACTGAAGCTTTCTTT.